The clone carrying this T cell receptor beta chain appeared many times. Antigen specificity is unknown. The data derive from a study of CD8 T cells in ankylosing spondylitis. After removal of 1 base from V and 4 bases from J, the junction contained 4 bases not matched to a gene. The CDR3 loop spans 17 amino acids. Notes on the study in general: Disease-linked clones were CD8+ and relatively rare in peripheral blood.

MiXCR was run by TCRdb on the 5' RACE reads, yielding one entry per CDR3 protein. The table has some 130,000 distinct CDR3 sequences, around 7.9% seen once. This receptor was identified in a female donor with ankylosing spondylitis or in good health (not recorded which). Sequences were obtained from blood, either unsorted or a sorted T cell fraction (not recorded which). This rearrangement joins TRBV12-3 or TRBV12-4 to TRBJ1-6; 10 nucleotides line up with TRBD1. CDR3 protein: CASSLGGTGAYNSPLHF. CDR3 sequence (DNA): TGTGCCAGCAGTTTAGGGGGGACAGGGGCGTATAATTCACCCCTCCACTTT.